The sequence of this T cell receptor beta chain was determined in a study of cytomegalovirus exposure and HLA in healthy donors. Study-level results: Analysis was carried out at a later point, and it linked a missense DCLRE1C variant to TCR beta V- and J-gene trimming.

Comment on this clone: Its specificity is not known.

The CDR3 has 16 residues. J was trimmed by 12 bases and V by 0 bases; bases with no gene match: 12. CDR1 and CDR2 from the germline V gene are MGHRA and YSYEKL. Primers included in the PCR were 60 Vbeta and 13 Jbeta primers. Here immunoSEQ multiplex PCR was the method, and the copy in TCRdb shows in-frame clones only, minus some. This repertoire includes about 60,000 clones. The sequence derives from a man aged 45 to 65 in good health and CMV-seropositive. The sample taken for sequencing was PBMCs. This rearrangement joins TRBV4-1 to TRBJ2-1; 9 bases are shared with TRBD2. As DNA, the CDR3 is TGCGCCAGCAGCCAAGAGGTAACTAGCGGGCCCGCCAGGCAGTTCTTC. Translated: CASSQEVTSGPARQFF.